The clone carrying this T cell receptor beta chain came up once. The antigen is undetermined. One entry per CDR3 protein, called by TCRdb with MiXCR from the 5' RACE reads. The sample records about 510,000 distinct CDR3 sequences, over 4% being singletons. The entry originates in a study of CD8 T cells in ankylosing spondylitis. Overall study results and limits: As reported, disease-linked clones showed significant enrichment in matched ankylosing spondylitis synovial fluid. The study identified a TCR beta motif of seven or eight highly homologous variants that appeared characteristic of ankylosing spondylitis blood. In synovial fluid and blood from reactive arthritis, some motif variants were previously reported.

This TCR was sampled from a male donor with ankylosing spondylitis. Material: blood, either unsorted or a sorted T cell fraction (not recorded which).

As DNA, the CDR3 is TGCAGTGCTAGAGATCAAGGCTCTGGGGCCAACGTCCTGACTTTC. Translation gives CSARDQGSGANVLTF. The V gene is TRBV20-1, the J gene TRBJ2-6, with D unresolved. V lost 0 bases and J 0 bases, leaving 6 bases between the germline ends. Looked up from germline, CDR1 is DFQATT and CDR2 is SNEGSKA (reference sequence). The CDR3 consists of 15 residues.